Listed here are 22 T cell receptor beta chains from one sample, sequenced in a study of T-cell memory formation after mild COVID-19. MiXCR was run by TCRdb on the 5' RACE reads, yielding one entry per CDR3 protein. The sample includes about 100,000 distinct CDR3 sequences, roughly a sixth of them seen just once. The source material was PBMCs or a T cell subset sorted from them (not recorded which). These receptors were collected from a man younger than 35 who had mild COVID-19 (a few samples of this study predate the infection). Cell type and time point are not known.

This clonotype was counted only a few times. The CDR3 DNA reads TGCGCCAGCAGCCAACCCTACGGAGGGGAGCAGTTCTTC. Protein: CASSQPYGGEQFF. The rearrangement links TRBV4-3 to TRBJ2-1; TRBD2 might be the D (6 bases). Germline V gene data show CDR1 as LGHNA and CDR2 as YSLEER. CDR3 length: 13 amino acids. Trimming left V 2 bases short and J 10 bases short, with 12 bases between.

Only a few counts were recorded for this clonotype. This chain links TRBV4-2 with TRBJ1-1, with unresolved D. V was shortened by 4 bases and J by 1 base, with 7 bases between the two germline ends. This CDR3 region has 13 residues. Germline CDR1 LGHNA, CDR2 YNFKEQ. The CDR3: CASSRTENTEAFF. The CDR3 bases are TGTGCCAGCAGCCGGACGGAGAACACTGAAGCTTTCTTT.

The chain joins TRBV20-1 to TRBJ1-1; D remains unclear. The length of the CDR3 is 14 residues. Germline V gives CDR1 DFQATT, CDR2 SNEGSKA (reference sequence). The V and J ends lost 3 bases and 1 base respectively, with 12 bases between them. CDR3 sequence: CSASPPTSNTEAFF. CDR3 in DNA: TGCAGTGCTAGCCCCCCCACCTCGAACACTGAAGCTTTCTTT.

The genes are TRBV5-6 and TRBJ2-7, with D perhaps being TRBD1 or TRBD2 (5 bases each). The CDR3 extends over 13 amino acids. Germline V gene lookup returns CDR1 SGHDT and CDR2 YYEEEE. With 1 base removed from V and 6 bases from J, the gap between germline ends came to 11 bases. The CDR3 DNA is TGTGCCAGCAGCTTGAAATGGGGACGCGAGCAGTACGTC. Amino acid sequence: CASSLKWGREQYV.

V gene TRBV20-1 combines with J gene TRBJ1-2; TRBD1 might be the D (6 bases). The CDR3 sequence is 13 residues long. CDR1 DFQATT and CDR2 SNEGSKA come from the germline V gene (reference sequence). The germline V and J ends were trimmed by 0 bases and 8 bases, with 13 bases remaining between them. The CDR3 reads CSARDGGVPGYTF. CDR3 coding DNA: TGCAGTGCTAGAGATGGGGGCGTTCCAGGCTACACCTTC.

In its sample, this clonotype was seen many times. At one end, the junction sequence differs from germline, possibly due to a read error. This chain uses TRBV6-5 with TRBJ2-2; 10 nucleotides align to TRBD1. From germline, CDR1 is MNHEY and CDR2 SVGAGI. The length of the CDR3 is 13 residues. The CDR3 loop is CASSYADRGVLFF. CDR3 sequence (DNA): TGTGCCAGCAGTTACGCGGACAGGGGGGTGCTGTTTTTT.

The rearrangement uses TRBV12-3 or TRBV12-4 and TRBJ2-2; 8 positions match TRBD1. The CDR3 length is 15 residues. J gave up 4 bases and V 5 bases, and 6 bases lay outside the gene matches. Here the CDR3 reads CASSPQGARTGELFF. CDR3 bases: TGTGCCAGCAGTCCGCAGGGGGCTCGCACCGGGGAGCTGTTTTTT.

This clonotype has just a few counts. The chain links TRBV6-2 or TRBV6-3 to TRBJ2-7; 7 bases align to TRBD2. The CDR3 totals 13 residues. The germline gives CDR1 MNHEY, CDR2 SVGEGT. The V gene end was trimmed by 5 bases and the J gene end by 3 bases; junction bases not matched to a gene: 4. The CDR3 nucleotides are TGTGCCAGCAGTCGATCGGGGGGCTACGAGCAGTACGTC. Protein: CASSRSGGYEQYV.

This chain connects TRBV7-2 to TRBJ1-6; TRBD1 might be the D (6 bases). The ends were cut back, 5 bases at V and 1 base at J, with 15 bases in the middle. Germline CDR1 and CDR2: SGHTA and FQGNSA. The CDR3 has 17 residues. The CDR3: CASSLSKGESYNSPLHF. Written as DNA, the CDR3 is TGTGCCAGCAGCCTCTCCAAGGGGGAATCCTATAATTCACCCCTCCACTTT.

This clonotype has only a few counts. The chain is built from TRBV28 and TRBJ1-6, with 9 nucleotides matching TRBD1. The CDR3 sequence is 15 residues long. CDR1 is MDHEN and CDR2 is SYDVKM in the germline V gene. Trimming removed 7 bases from V and 14 bases from J; junction bases left unmatched: 15. Here the CDR3 reads CASTINPGQGRTLHF. The CDR3 DNA follows: TGTGCCAGCACCATTAACCCGGGACAGGGCCGCACCCTCCACTTT.

This clonotype has a handful of counts. V and J are TRBV12-3 or TRBV12-4 and TRBJ2-3; D unclear. The V gene lost 6 bases and the J gene lost 0 bases, with 7 bases spanning the gap. This CDR3 comprises 13 residues. CDR3 protein: CASSGSSTDTQYF. In DNA form, the CDR3 reads TGTGCCAGCAGCGGATCTAGCACAGATACGCAGTATTTT.

This clonotype was seen a handful of times. The gene calls are TRBV10-3 and TRBJ2-1; possible D gene TRBD1, 7 bases. V lost 8 bases and J lost 6, with 17 bases in between. CDR1 ENHRY and CDR2 SYGVKD come from the germline V gene. The CDR3 length is 14 residues. As DNA, the CDR3 is TGTGCCATCGGGGGGTCGGACAGGCTCAATGAGCAGTTCTTC. This encodes CAIGGSDRLNEQFF.

In this sample, this clonotype turned up once. The rearrangement joins TRBV15 to TRBJ1-1; maybe TRBD1 (5 bases). Trimming took off 2 bases at V and 1 base at J, with 14 bases between the two ends. CDR3 length: 16 residues. Germline V CDR1 and CDR2: LNHNV, YYDKDF (reference sequence). The CDR3 region has the DNA TGTGCCACCAGCAGACCATTGGGGAGGGGGAACACTGAAGCTTTCTTT. This sequence encodes CATSRPLGRGNTEAFF. The variable domain in full, with the rest retrieved from reference TRBV15 and TRBJ1-1, is DAMVIQNPRYQVTQFGKPVTLSCSQTLNHNVMYWYQQKSSQAPKLLFHYYDKDFNNEADTPDNFQSRRPNTSFCFLDIRSPGLGDTAMYLCATSRPLGRGNTEAFFGQGTRLTVV.

This chain connects TRBV12-3 or TRBV12-4 to TRBJ2-1; TRBD2 is a possible D gene (6 bases). The CDR3 contains 17 residues. Between the trimmed V and J ends, which lost 6 bases and 6 bases, there was a span of 24 bases. The CDR3, as DNA: TGTGCCAGCAGCAAGAGGGTGGGGGGACCTTTAGGCAATGAGCAGTTCTTC. Amino acid sequence: CASSKRVGGPLGNEQFF.

This clonotype was seen more than once but under ten times. This chain uses TRBV6-5 with TRBJ1-1; tentative D call: TRBD1 (5 bases). V was clipped by 2 bases and J by 8 bases, with 6 bases between them. This CDR3 is built from 11 residues. The germline gives CDR1 MNHEY, CDR2 SVGAGI. The CDR3 DNA follows: TGTGCCAGCAGTTACGGGACCGAAGCTTTCTTT. Its protein is CASSYGTEAFF.

This clonotype was seen a few times. This chain joins TRBV7-3 and TRBJ2-3; D is uncertain. The germline V gene has CDR1 SGHTA and CDR2 FQGTGA. The CDR3 extends over 15 amino acids. V lost 2 bases and J lost 0, with 9 bases in between. This CDR3 is CASSLHGASTDTQYF. CDR3 bases: TGTGCCAGCAGCTTACACGGAGCTAGCACAGATACGCAGTATTTT.

The CDR3 here is CAISDRTPTNYGYTF. The CDR3 DNA reads TGTGCCATCAGTGACAGGACCCCGACTAACTATGGCTACACCTTC. The chain employs TRBV10-3 and TRBJ1-2, with D hard to call. Trimming took 3 bases from V and 0 from J, leaving 11 bases between them. Germline CDR1 ENHRY, CDR2 SYGVKD. This CDR3 has 15 residues.

The chain is built from TRBV7-6 and TRBJ2-6, with D tentatively TRBD1 (6 bases). V was shortened by 4 bases and J by 3 bases, with 13 bases between the two germline ends. The CDR3 contains 16 residues. The germline CDR1 and CDR2 sequences are SGHVS and FNYEAQ. For the CDR3, the DNA is TGTGCCAGCAGCTCTAGATCAGGGGTTGGGGCCAACGTCCTGACTTTC. It specifies CASSSRSGVGANVLTF.

This clonotype turned up a few times. CDR3 loop: CASSPTSGTTDTQYF. Written as DNA, the CDR3 is TGTGCCAGCAGCCCGACTAGCGGTACTACAGATACGCAGTATTTT. The gene calls are TRBV9 and TRBJ2-3; TRBD2 agrees at 9 bases. V shed 4 bases, J shed 3 bases, and the junction held 6 bases outside the gene matches. This CDR3 is built from 15 residues. Germline CDR1 SGDLS, CDR2 YYNGEE.

This chain joins TRBV5-1 and TRBJ1-4; D not certain. CDR1 is SGHRS and CDR2 is YFSETQ in the germline V gene. This CDR3 has 14 residues. Trimming left V 4 bases short and J 6 bases short, with 13 bases between. The DNA of the CDR3 is TGCGCCAGCAGCGAATCCCCGGGAGATGAAAAACTGTTTTTT. Translated: CASSESPGDEKLFF.

The chain joins TRBV5-1 to TRBJ1-1, with D hard to call. From germline, CDR1 is SGHRS and CDR2 YFSETQ. V lost 4 bases to trimming and J lost 6 bases, with 7 bases between them. The CDR3 totals 11 residues. The CDR3 sequence: CASSEDAEAFF. The CDR3 DNA follows: TGCGCCAGCAGCGAGGACGCTGAAGCTTTCTTT.

This sequence joins TRBV11-2 and TRBJ1-2, with 7 bases fitting TRBD1. The CDR3 is 16 amino acids. Germline CDR1 reads SGHAT; CDR2 reads FQNNGV. After removal of 5 bases from V and 1 base from J, the junction contained 10 bases not matched to a gene. CDR3 region: CASSPFQGGRNYGYTF. The CDR3 region has the DNA TGTGCCAGCAGCCCATTTCAGGGGGGCCGTAACTATGGCTACACCTTC. Complete variable domain (other parts from reference TRBV11-2 and TRBJ1-2): EAGVAQSPRYKIIEKRQSVAFWCNPISGHATLYWYQQILGQGPKLLIQFQNNGVVDDSQLPKDRFSAERLKGVDSTLKIQPAKLEDSAVYLCASSPFQGGRNYGYTFGSGTRLTVV.